Listed here are 32 T cell receptor beta chains from one sample, sequenced in a study of blood T cells in healthy people across ages. It was with a sample-barcoded 5' primer and a J-beta primer mix that a second PCR of roughly 6 to 12 cycles was run. TCRdb redid the calling of the 5' RACE reads with MiXCR, one entry per CDR3 protein. The sample has about 1.8 million distinct CDR3 sequences; about 50% are singletons. The sequenced sample consisted of blood. These receptor sequences come from a middle-aged woman in good health.

This clonotype was detected only a few times. This chain links TRBV7-2 with TRBJ2-3; D is ambiguous. The CDR3 has 13 amino acids. The germline V and J ends were trimmed by 0 bases and 7 bases, with 8 bases remaining between them. Germline loops: CDR1 SGHTA, CDR2 FQGNSA. The CDR3 spells CASSLAIPNTQYF. The DNA of the CDR3 is TGTGCCAGCAGCTTAGCCATCCCTAATACGCAGTATTTT.

This rearrangement joins TRBV7-3 to TRBJ2-4, with 8 bases aligning to TRBD1. This CDR3 is 16 amino acids long. J gave up 8 bases and V 3 bases, and 12 bases lay outside the gene matches. Per the germline V gene, CDR1 is SGHTA and CDR2 is FQGTGA. The CDR3 protein is CASSLQGARGVDIQYF. The CDR3 nucleotides are TGTGCCAGCAGCTTGCAGGGGGCGAGGGGGGTAGACATTCAGTACTTC.

This clonotype was found a few times. The genes are TRBV5-1 and TRBJ2-5; 10 bases agree with TRBD2. This CDR3 spans 16 amino acids. Trimming took 1 base from V and 2 from J; bases not matched to a gene: 5. From germline, CDR1 is SGHRS and CDR2 YFSETQ. This CDR3 is CASSLLTSGRQETQYF. The DNA of the CDR3 is TGCGCCAGCAGCTTGTTGACTAGCGGGCGACAAGAGACCCAGTACTTC.

This clonotype was counted a few times. CDR3 sequence reads: CASSLFSGSNQPQHF. The CDR3, as DNA: TGCGCCAGCAGCTTGTTTTCGGGTAGCAATCAGCCCCAGCATTTT. This sequence joins TRBV5-1 and TRBJ1-5; D is unclear. Germline-derived CDR1 and CDR2 are SGHRS and YFSETQ. CDR3 length: 15 amino acids. With 1 base removed from V and 0 bases from J, the gap between germline ends came to 8 bases.

This clonotype was recorded a few times. The V gene is TRBV7-2, the J gene TRBJ2-1; 10 nucleotides align to TRBD2. Trimming at V came to 4 bases and at J to 2 bases, leaving 5 bases not matched to a gene. The V gene's germline CDR1 is SGHTA and CDR2 FQGNSA. This CDR3 is 16 amino acids long. The CDR3 region is CASSSQRGGPYNEQFF. CDR3 nucleotide sequence: TGTGCCAGCAGCTCGCAGCGGGGGGGCCCCTACAATGAGCAGTTCTTC.

The chain carries TRBV5-1 and TRBJ2-1; 9 positions match TRBD2. With V trimmed by 1 base and J by 7 bases, 15 bases remained unmatched. The CDR3 is 18 residues long. Germline CDR1 is SGHRS and CDR2 is YFSETQ. CDR3: CASSLTLYARGGENEQFF. Here the CDR3 DNA reads TGCGCCAGCAGCTTGACTCTTTATGCGCGGGGGGGCGAAAATGAGCAGTTCTTC.

The CDR3 region has the DNA TGTGCCACCAGTGATGCGACTAGCGGGGGGCAAGAGACCCAGTACTTC. This gives the protein CATSDATSGGQETQYF. The chain links TRBV24-1 to TRBJ2-5, with TRBD2 matching over 13 bases. Germline V gene data show CDR1 as KGHDR and CDR2 as SFDVKD. V shed 3 bases, J shed 2 bases, and the junction held 2 bases outside the gene matches. The CDR3 consists of 16 residues.

The CDR3 is CASNPLAGGFNEQFF. CDR3 coding DNA: TGTGCCAGCAACCCTCTAGCGGGGGGATTCAATGAGCAGTTCTTC. The chain uses TRBV11-1 and TRBJ2-1, with 11 nucleotides matching TRBD2. Germline V gene lookup returns CDR1 SGHAT and CDR2 FQDESV (reference sequence). The V segment lost 7 bases and the J segment 6 bases; nucleotides outside the gene matches: 8. The CDR3 spans 15 residues.

This clonotype was recorded a few times. J is TRBJ1-2 and V is TRBV14; no definite D call. V was clipped by 3 bases and J by 3 bases, with 11 bases between them. Germline V gene lookup returns CDR1 SGHDN and CDR2 FVKESK. The CDR3 spans 14 residues. The CDR3 here is CASSHYAEDYGYTF. CDR3 sequence (DNA): TGTGCCAGCAGCCATTATGCTGAAGACTATGGCTACACCTTC. Looking up the rest from reference TRBV14 and TRBJ1-2 gives the full variable domain: EAGVTQFPSHSVIEKGQTVTLRCDPISGHDNLYWYRRVMGKEIKFLLHFVKESKQDESGMPNNRFLAERTGGTYSTLKVQPAELEDSGVYFCASSHYAEDYGYTFGSGTRLTVV.

The J gene is TRBJ1-6, the V gene TRBV6-5, with a possible D match to TRBD1 (6 bases). This CDR3 comprises 14 residues. Between the trimmed V and J ends, which lost 7 bases and 9 bases, there was a span of 16 bases. Germline CDR1 is MNHEY and CDR2 is SVGAGI. The CDR3 DNA follows: TGTGCCAGCACCTTAGGGGGTTTGGGTTCACCCCTCCACTTT. Translating gives CASTLGGLGSPLHF.

This clonotype was detected a few times. The chain links TRBV2 to TRBJ1-2, with a possible D match to TRBD1 (5 bases). Germline V lookup: CDR1 SNHLY, CDR2 FYNNEI. The CDR3 is made up of 14 amino acids. The V end lost 6 bases, the J end lost 4 bases, and 15 bases lay between the germline ends. The CDR3 reads CASRGDGSLYGYTF. The CDR3, as DNA: TGTGCCAGCAGGGGGGACGGTTCGCTCTATGGCTACACCTTC.

The table lists this clonotype with a few counts. The rearrangement joins TRBV7-2 to TRBJ2-3; TRBD2 matches at 8 bases. V trimming: 3 bases; J trimming: 2 bases; junction bases outside the gene matches: 1. This CDR3 region has 14 residues. From germline, CDR1 is SGHTA and CDR2 FQGNSA. As DNA, the CDR3 is TGTGCCAGCAGCTTCGGGAGGGACACAGATACGCAGTATTTT. It translates to CASSFGRDTDTQYF.

V is TRBV19 and J is TRBJ2-3; TRBD2 matches at 8 bases. V gave up 6 bases and J gave up 6 bases; unmatched junction bases: 14. This CDR3 comprises 16 residues. Germline CDR1 is LNHDA and CDR2 is SQIVND (reference sequence). In DNA, the CDR3 is TGTGCCAGTAGGCCAACTAGCGGCGGATTCGGGGATACGCAGTATTTT. This encodes CASRPTSGGFGDTQYF.

The chain carries TRBV5-1 and TRBJ2-3; D is possibly TRBD1 or TRBD2 (6 bases each). The germline V and J ends were trimmed by 4 bases and 5 bases, with 17 bases remaining between them. This CDR3 has 15 residues. Per the germline V gene, CDR1 is SGHRS and CDR2 is YFSETQ. The CDR3 protein is CASSPPGGAGDTQYF. In DNA, the CDR3 is TGCGCCAGCAGCCCTCCCGGGGGCGCCGGAGATACGCAGTATTTT.

CDR3 residues: CASSGRGLVDGYTF. DNA for the CDR3: TGTGCCAGCAGCGGCAGGGGGCTAGTAGATGGCTACACCTTC. The chain employs TRBV7-2 and TRBJ1-2; TRBD1 agrees at 8 bases. V dropped 5 bases and J dropped 6; count of bases not matched to a gene: 8. Germline V CDR1 and CDR2: SGHTA, FQGNSA. This CDR3 is 14 amino acids long.

V and J are TRBV4-3 and TRBJ1-2; D remains ambiguous. Per the germline V gene, CDR1 is LGHNA and CDR2 is YSLEER. Deletions cut 4 bases from V and 8 bases from J, with 29 bases between. This CDR3 comprises 18 residues. The CDR3 region is CASSPTPLPTYDFGGYTF. CDR3 coding DNA: TGCGCCAGCAGCCCGACCCCTCTCCCCACCTACGACTTTGGGGGCTACACCTTC.

The rearrangement uses TRBV20-1 and TRBJ1-4; no clear D. Looked up from germline, CDR1 is DFQATT and CDR2 is SNEGSKA (reference sequence). V was clipped by 2 bases and J by 7 bases, with 20 bases between them. CDR3 size: 16 residues. DNA of the CDR3: TGCAGTGCTAGATCCATCGGGCCTCTCCGGGGTGAAAAACTGTTTTTT. It yields the protein CSARSIGPLRGEKLFF.

This clonotype was counted a single time. This sequence joins TRBV2 and TRBJ2-7, with D maybe TRBD1 (5 bases). Trimming removed 4 bases at V and 0 bases at J, with 10 bases between. CDR3 length equals 14 residues. Germline lookup yields CDR1 SNHLY and CDR2 FYNNEI. CDR3 in DNA: TGTGCCAGCAGTGGCCACAGGAGCTCCTACGAGCAGTACTTC. Amino acid sequence: CASSGHRSSYEQYF.

The chain links TRBV7-8 to TRBJ2-2; weak D call: TRBD1 (6 bases). Trimming removed 5 bases at V and 0 bases at J, with 13 bases between. In germline, CDR1 is SGHVS, CDR2 FQNEAQ. The CDR3 is 16 amino acids. The CDR3 reads CASSRSTGPNTGELFF. In DNA, the CDR3 is TGTGCCAGCAGCCGCTCGACAGGTCCGAACACCGGGGAGCTGTTTTTT.

This chain uses TRBV25-1 with TRBJ2-1; D may be TRBD2 (5 bases). The V end lost 2 bases, the J end lost 3 bases, and 8 bases lay between the germline ends. The germline V gene encodes CDR1 MGHDK and CDR2 SYGVNS. The CDR3 consists of 14 residues. The chain's CDR3 is CASSERGFYNEQFF. Written as DNA, the CDR3 is TGTGCCAGCAGTGAAAGAGGGTTCTACAATGAGCAGTTCTTC.

CDR3 bases: TGCAGTGCTGCCCGGGACACCCTTGGGGAGCAGTTCTTC. It encodes CSAARDTLGEQFF. The rearrangement uses TRBV20-1 and TRBJ2-1; D is perhaps TRBD1 (6 bases). The CDR3 is made up of 13 amino acids. Germline V gene data show CDR1 as DFQATT and CDR2 as SNEGSKA (reference sequence). Trimming shortened V by 5 bases and J by 10 bases, and 18 bases separated the two germline ends.

With respect to this clonotype: The limits of the CDR3 on the DNA are not certain, so only TCRdb's listed CDR3 is given. The chain joins TRBV5-1 to TRBJ2-4; TRBD2 is the table's D call and was not checked against the DNA. Germline CDR1 SGHRS, CDR2 YFSETQ. Including both end residues, the CDR3 is 16 amino acids long. CDR3 amino acids: CASSLVGGGAEETEYF.

V gene TRBV13 combines with J gene TRBJ2-1, with D unresolved. This CDR3 has 15 amino acids. CDR1 and CDR2 (germline): PRHDT, FYEKMQ (reference sequence). Trimming removed 0 bases at V and 5 bases at J, with 11 bases between. CDR3 region: CASSLGQRSNNEQFF. The CDR3 nucleotides read TGTGCCAGCAGCTTAGGACAGCGAAGCAACAATGAGCAGTTCTTC.

This clonotype was seen a few times. The rearrangement links TRBV6-5 to TRBJ2-5; D is unclear. Trimming shortened V by 5 bases and J by 2 bases, and 12 bases separated the two germline ends. Looked up from germline, CDR1 is MNHEY and CDR2 is SVGAGI. The CDR3 runs to 14 residues. This CDR3 is CASSPLSRQETQYF. CDR3 DNA: TGTGCCAGCAGTCCCCTCTCACGACAAGAGACCCAGTACTTC.

This clonotype was observed a handful of times. V is TRBV7-9 and J is TRBJ2-1; 9 nucleotides match TRBD2. The V segment lost 5 bases and the J segment 1 base; nucleotides outside the gene matches: 3. CDR3 size: 15 residues. CDR1 and CDR2 (germline): SEHNR, FQNEAQ (reference sequence). In nucleotides, the CDR3 is TGTGCCAGCAGCCGAGGACTAGCGTCCTACAATGAGCAGTTCTTC. Its translation is CASSRGLASYNEQFF.

This clonotype showed up many times. The J gene is TRBJ2-7, the V gene TRBV7-9; D gene unclear. Trimming removed 3 bases from V and 2 bases from J, with 5 bases in between. CDR3 size: 12 residues. Looked up from germline, CDR1 is SEHNR and CDR2 is FQNEAQ (reference sequence). The CDR3 reads CASSFTAYEQYF. CDR3 DNA: TGTGCCAGCAGCTTCACTGCCTACGAGCAGTACTTC.

About this clonotype itself: One end of the junction does not line up with germline, which may come from a read error. The rearrangement links TRBV6-1 to TRBJ2-7, with 12 bases matching TRBD1. This CDR3 comprises 15 residues. Looked up from germline, CDR1 is MNHNS and CDR2 is SASEGT. The DNA for the CDR3 is TGTGCCAGCAGTGCGAGTGGGACAGGGGGCTACGAGCGGTACTTC. It is translated as CASSASGTGGYERYF.

This clonotype has just a few counts. The genes are TRBV29-1 and TRBJ2-3; D ambiguous. Germline CDR1 reads SQVTM; CDR2 reads ANQGSEA. The CDR3 spans 10 residues. Trimming took off 4 bases at V and 5 bases at J, with 4 bases between the two ends. CDR3 sequence (DNA): TGCAGCGTTGCCCGAGATACGCAGTATTTT. Protein: CSVARDTQYF.

The chain combines TRBV6-5 with TRBJ1-1; tentative D call: TRBD1 (6 bases). CDR1 and CDR2 from the germline V gene are MNHEY and SVGAGI. V lost 2 bases and J 3 bases, leaving 10 bases between the germline ends. The CDR3 consists of 14 residues. The CDR3 DNA reads TGTGCCAGCAGTTACGCAGGGGCCGACACTGAAGCTTTCTTT. Translated: CASSYAGADTEAFF.

The chain employs TRBV10-1 and TRBJ2-1; D gene unclear. Germline V lookup: CDR1 WNHNN, CDR2 SYGVQD (reference sequence). This CDR3 has 16 amino acids. V lost 3 bases and J 13 bases, leaving 25 bases between the germline ends. CDR3 residues: CASSDRRGTFGETQFF. CDR3 nucleotide sequence: TGCGCCAGCAGTGATAGGAGAGGAACCTTCGGTGAGACCCAGTTCTTC.

The table lists this clonotype with a few counts. This chain joins TRBV6-2 or TRBV6-3 and TRBJ1-1, with 7 bases fitting TRBD1. The length of the CDR3 is 14 residues. V dropped 6 bases and J dropped 2; count of bases not matched to a gene: 6. The germline gives CDR1 MNHEY, CDR2 SVGEGT. The CDR3: CASSFGDSNTEAFF. The CDR3 nucleotides are TGTGCCAGCAGCTTCGGGGACAGCAACACTGAAGCTTTCTTT.

DNA of the CDR3: TGTGCCAGCACCGAAGCTGGGCGATGGGGGGACACAGATACGCAGTATTTT. It is translated as CASTEAGRWGDTDTQYF. The chain couples TRBV12-3 or TRBV12-4 to TRBJ2-3, with D tentatively TRBD2 (6 bases). Trimming cost V 7 bases and J 2 bases, with 22 bases left between them. The CDR3 is made up of 17 amino acids.